These 27 T cell receptor beta chains were sequenced from one sample in a study of T cell responses to AZD1222 COVID-19 vaccine. Method: immunoSEQ multiplex PCR; TCRdb's copy keeps in-frame clones and lacks some. The table includes about 160,000 clones, around nine tenths detected once. The source was peripheral blood, collected 28 days after the second AZD1222 dose. The source is an adult who received the AZD1222 COVID-19 vaccine.

The table lists this clone with a few counts. The chain links TRBV19 to TRBJ2-4, with D tentatively TRBD1 or TRBD2 (5 bases each). The V end was cut by 1 base, the J end by 9 bases, with 16 bases between. In germline, CDR1 is LNHDA, CDR2 SQIVND (reference sequence). This CDR3 has 15 residues. The CDR3 protein is CASSIVDSPAGIQYF. The CDR3 DNA reads TGTGCCAGTAGTATAGTCGACAGTCCGGCGGGCATTCAGTACTTC.

The chain is built from TRBV7-9 and TRBJ2-7; D uncertain. This CDR3 is 12 amino acids long. Germline V gives CDR1 SEHNR, CDR2 FQNEAQ (reference sequence). With 7 bases removed from V and 7 bases from J, the gap between germline ends came to 14 bases. The CDR3 sequence is CASNPNQREQYF. CDR3 sequence (DNA): TGTGCCAGCAACCCAAATCAGAGGGAGCAGTACTTC.

In this sample, this clone turned up a few times. The chain has TRBV7-6 and TRBJ1-1; D gene uncertain. The CDR3 covers 12 residues. Germline lookup yields CDR1 SGHVS and CDR2 FNYEAQ. V lost 5 bases and J 4 bases, leaving 8 bases between the germline ends. The CDR3 DNA sequence: TGTGCCAGCAGCAACCATTCCACTGAAGCTTTCTTT. It translates to CASSNHSTEAFF. The complete variable domain, with remaining parts taken from reference TRBV7-6 and TRBJ1-1, reads GAGVSQSPRYKVTKRGQDVALRCDPISGHVSLYWYRQALGQGPEFLTYFNYEAQQDKSGLPNDRFSAERPEGSISTLTIQRTEQRDSAMYRCASSNHSTEAFFGQGTRLTVV.

This chain joins TRBV20-1 and TRBJ2-5, with D hard to call. Trimming pared 6 bases from V and 7 bases from J, leaving 12 bases between. Germline V lookup: CDR1 DFQATT, CDR2 SNEGSKA (reference sequence). The CDR3 is made up of 11 amino acids. The chain's CDR3 is CSAPLRGTQYF. In DNA, the CDR3 is TGCAGTGCCCCCTTGCGCGGGACCCAGTACTTC.

The genes are TRBV19 and TRBJ2-2; the match to TRBD1 covers 9 bases. The CDR3 consists of 15 residues. J lost 4 bases, V lost 9 bases, and 9 bases had no gene match. CDR1 and CDR2 from the germline V gene are LNHDA and SQIVND (reference sequence). CDR3 residues: CASRDRVPGTGELFF. CDR3 DNA sequence: TGTGCCAGCCGGGACAGGGTGCCGGGCACCGGGGAGCTGTTTTTT.

The count of this clone is one. This sequence joins TRBV18 and TRBJ1-1; TRBD1 might be the D (6 bases). Trimming removed 3 bases at V and 0 bases at J, with 11 bases between. The CDR3 is 15 residues long. The germline gives CDR1 KGHSH, CDR2 LQKENI. The chain's CDR3 is CASSPGGRLNTEAFF. In DNA form, the CDR3 reads TGTGCCAGCTCACCGGGGGGCAGACTGAACACTGAAGCTTTCTTT.

This clone was counted a single time. The chain uses TRBV6-5 and TRBJ1-2; D is unclear. Germline V gene lookup returns CDR1 MNHEY and CDR2 SVGAGI. Trimming removed 6 bases from V and 8 bases from J, with 16 bases in between. The CDR3 consists of 13 residues. The CDR3 bases are TGTGCCAGCAGCTCCTCTGCTTCCCCGGGCTACACCTTC. Amino acid sequence: CASSSSASPGYTF.

The table lists this clone with a count of one. V and J are TRBV27 and TRBJ1-2; 7 bases line up with TRBD1. CDR3 length equals 14 residues. V shed 5 bases, J shed 8 bases, and the junction held 11 bases outside the gene matches. Germline-derived CDR1 and CDR2 are MNHEY and SMNVEV (reference sequence). The CDR3 nucleotides read TGTGCCAGCAGTAATGGAGGACAGGCGTACGGCTACACCTTC. Protein sequence: CASSNGGQAYGYTF.

The chain recombines TRBV2 with TRBJ1-5; D is unclear. The germline V gene has CDR1 SNHLY and CDR2 FYNNEI. This CDR3 has 14 amino acids. Trimming shortened V by 3 bases and J by 2 bases, and 8 bases separated the two germline ends. The CDR3 here is CASSDEGGNQPQHF. CDR3 sequence (DNA): TGTGCCAGCAGTGACGAGGGAGGCAATCAGCCCCAGCATTTT.

The chain couples TRBV19 to TRBJ1-2; 8 bases are shared with TRBD1. V lost 5 bases and J lost 5; bases outside the gene matches: 10. Germline CDR1 reads LNHDA; CDR2 reads SQIVND (reference sequence). This CDR3 spans 15 amino acids. In DNA, the CDR3 is TGTGCCAGTAGTCCTCCAGACAGGGGAAGATATGGCTACACCTTC. Translated: CASSPPDRGRYGYTF.

The V call is TRBV18, the J call TRBJ2-1; 16 bases are shared with TRBD2. The CDR3 is 19 residues long. With V trimmed by 2 bases and J by 7 bases, 11 bases remained unmatched. Germline values: CDR1 KGHSH, CDR2 LQKENI. CDR3 amino acids: CASSPVTGTSGGAGNEQFF. CDR3 sequence (DNA): TGTGCCAGCTCACCAGTGACTGGGACTAGCGGGGGGGCCGGTAATGAGCAGTTCTTC.

The chain has TRBV7-2 and TRBJ2-2; 7 bases map to TRBD2. The CDR3 extends over 17 amino acids. After removal of 0 bases from V and 1 base from J, the junction contained 5 bases not matched to a gene. Per germline, CDR1 SGHTA and CDR2 FQGNSA. For the CDR3, the DNA is TGTGCCAGCAGCTTAGCGGGGGGGAGATGGAACACCGGGGAGCTGTTTTTT. Translation: CASSLAGGRWNTGELFF. Full variable domain (outside the CDR3, taken from reference TRBV7-2 and TRBJ2-2): GAGVSQSPSNKVTEKGKDVELRCDPISGHTALYWYRQSLGQGLEFLIYFQGNSAPDKSGLPSDRFSAERTGGSVSTLTIQRTQQEDSAVYLCASSLAGGRWNTGELFFGEGSRLTVL.

This clone has only a few counts. The gene calls are TRBV6-4 and TRBJ2-1, with 8 bases that match TRBD1. V dropped 4 bases and J dropped 4; count of bases not matched to a gene: 0. This CDR3 contains 13 residues. Germline CDR1 reads MRHNA; CDR2 reads SNTAGT. The CDR3: CASSGTGYNEQFF. The CDR3 nucleotides read TGTGCCAGCAGTGGGACAGGGTACAATGAGCAGTTCTTC.

The J gene is TRBJ2-2, the V gene TRBV3-1 (or the pseudogene TRBV3-2); 10 positions match TRBD2. V lost 1 base and J lost 7; bases outside the gene matches: 3. There are 15 residues in the CDR3. Germline V gene data show CDR1 as LGHDT and CDR2 as YNNKEL (reference sequence). Here the CDR3 DNA reads TGTGCCAGCAGCCAAGCTAGCGGGGGAATCGGGGAGCTGTTTTTT. As protein: CASSQASGGIGELFF.

The chain couples TRBV5-1 to TRBJ1-1; D possibly corresponds to TRBD1 (5 bases). This CDR3 is 15 amino acids long. Trimming removed 4 bases at V and 4 bases at J, with 17 bases between. Germline V gene lookup returns CDR1 SGHRS and CDR2 YFSETQ. CDR3 loop: CASSPDQGRFTEAFF. In DNA form, the CDR3 reads TGCGCCAGCAGCCCGGACCAGGGCCGTTTCACTGAAGCTTTCTTT.

V gene TRBV5-8 combines with J gene TRBJ1-2; D call uncertain. CDR3 size: 15 residues. CDR1 is SGHTS and CDR2 is YDEGEE in the germline V gene. V shed 4 bases and J shed 4 bases, with 17 bases lying between them. CDR3 sequence (DNA): TGTGCCAGCAGCCCTGACGGACTCAACATCTATGGCTACACCTTC. Its translation: CASSPDGLNIYGYTF.

The chain combines TRBV18 with TRBJ2-3; 8 bases line up with TRBD1. The length of the CDR3 is 16 residues. The V gene end was trimmed by 5 bases and the J gene end by 3 bases; junction bases not matched to a gene: 10. CDR1 and CDR2 from the germline V gene are KGHSH and LQKENI. This CDR3 reads CASSSWTGPGTDTQYF. The CDR3 DNA reads as TGTGCCAGCTCATCCTGGACAGGGCCAGGGACAGATACGCAGTATTTT.

The chain is built from TRBV18 and TRBJ2-7; possible D gene TRBD2, 5 bases. The germline gives CDR1 KGHSH, CDR2 LQKENI. V dropped 0 bases and J dropped 1 base, with 10 bases sitting between them. The CDR3 is made up of 15 amino acids. The chain's CDR3 is CASSPPGDFSYEQYF. The CDR3, as DNA: TGTGCCAGCTCACCACCGGGAGACTTTTCCTACGAGCAGTACTTC.

The chain is built from TRBV7-9 and TRBJ1-1, with D tentatively TRBD1 (5 bases). Trimming pared 0 bases from V and 4 bases from J, leaving 9 bases between. Germline V lookup: CDR1 SEHNR, CDR2 FQNEAQ (reference sequence). CDR3 length: 14 residues. CDR3 sequence reads: CASSLARGSTEAFF. The CDR3 DNA follows: TGTGCCAGCAGCTTAGCAAGGGGATCCACTGAAGCTTTCTTT.

V usage is TRBV5-5 and J usage is TRBJ1-2; D is ambiguous. The V gene lost 2 bases and the J gene lost 4 bases, with 6 bases spanning the gap. CDR3 length equals 12 residues. The V gene's germline CDR1 is SGHKS and CDR2 YYEKEE (reference sequence). CDR3 in amino acids: CASSLESYGYTF. In DNA form, the CDR3 reads TGTGCCAGCAGCTTAGAGAGCTATGGCTACACCTTC.

The rearrangement joins TRBV24-1 to TRBJ1-1; perhaps TRBD1 as D (6 bases). V was cut by 0 bases and J by 12 bases, with 16 bases left in between. Germline lookup yields CDR1 KGHDR and CDR2 SFDVKD. This CDR3 is built from 14 residues. CDR3 DNA: TGTGCCACCAGTGATTTGGGGGGGCTGACAGGCACTTTCTTT. It is translated as CATSDLGGLTGTFF.

V usage is TRBV5-4 and J usage is TRBJ1-2; 7 bases are a match to TRBD1. V was clipped by 3 bases and J by 8 bases; unmatched bases: 13. The CDR3 extends over 15 amino acids. CDR1 SGHNT and CDR2 YYREEE come from the germline V gene (reference sequence). The CDR3 DNA sequence: TGTGCCAGCAGCTGGGCCGGGACAGCCCCGGGAGGCTACACCTTC. It codes for CASSWAGTAPGGYTF.

The CDR3 DNA reads TGCGCCAGCAGCTTGGCGGGAGGGGCGAATCAGCCCCAGCATTTT. Protein product: CASSLAGGANQPQHF. This chain uses TRBV5-1 with TRBJ1-5; D possibly corresponds to TRBD1 (5 bases). The V gene's germline CDR1 is SGHRS and CDR2 YFSETQ. CDR3 size: 15 residues. Trimming cost V 0 bases and J 4 bases, with 11 bases left between them. The whole variable domain, filled in from reference TRBV5-1 and TRBJ1-5, reads KAGVTQTPRYLIKTRGQQVTLSCSPISGHRSVSWYQQTPGQGLQFLFEYFSETQRNKGNFPGRFSGRQFSNSRSEMNVSTLELGDSALYLCASSLAGGANQPQHFGDGTRLSIL.

This chain links TRBV4-3 with TRBJ2-5, with a tentative D call TRBD1 (6 bases). The V gene lost 0 bases and the J gene lost 5 bases, with 16 bases spanning the gap. CDR1 is LGHNA, CDR2 YSLEER, per germline. This CDR3 comprises 16 residues. CDR3 in DNA: TGCGCCAGCAGCCAAGATCTTCCAGGGGCGGTGGAGACCCAGTACTTC. Residues: CASSQDLPGAVETQYF.

Only a few counts were recorded for this clone. This rearrangement joins TRBV18 to TRBJ1-1; 7 bases agree with TRBD1. The CDR3 contains 14 residues. Germline V gene data show CDR1 as KGHSH and CDR2 as LQKENI. Trimming at V came to 4 bases and at J to 2 bases, leaving 4 bases not matched to a gene. Here the CDR3 reads CASSLGQQNTEAFF. For the CDR3, the DNA is TGTGCCAGCTCACTGGGACAGCAAAACACTGAAGCTTTCTTT.

This chain links TRBV27 with TRBJ1-3, with D unresolved. CDR1 is MNHEY and CDR2 is SMNVEV in the germline V gene (reference sequence). There are 14 residues in the CDR3. V lost 6 bases and J lost 2, with 11 bases in between. The CDR3 coding sequence is TGTGCCAGCAGCCCCGTCGGTACTGGAAACACCATATATTTT. This encodes CASSPVGTGNTIYF.

This clone has only one observation. The chain combines TRBV11-2 with TRBJ2-7; D possibly uses TRBD1 or TRBD2 (6 bases each). This CDR3 is 14 amino acids long. V lost 2 bases to trimming and J lost 2 bases, with 10 bases between them. CDR1 is SGHAT, CDR2 FQNNGV, per germline. The CDR3 is CASSLTGATYEQYF. CDR3 nucleotides: TGTGCCAGCAGCTTAACGGGGGCGACCTACGAGCAGTACTTC.